The T cell receptor (beta chain) under discussion was sequenced for a study of cytomegalovirus exposure and HLA in healthy donors (dated by TCRdb to the late 2010s). Some background on the complete study: According to an earlier analysis of around 600 of the donors, about 190 million T cells yielded 117 million unique TCR beta sequences and approximately 280 Gb of sequence data. The aim of the study was to test whether cataloging public T cell receptors could identify signatures of past pathogen exposure. Rather than using new phenotypic data, the later analysis identified candidate immune exposures from TCR beta sequences and from how often those sequences occurred across donors. An earlier analysis of around 540 of the donors applied high-throughput TCR beta sequencing to assess whether each TCR beta V gene segment acted as functional or pseudogenic. On average, 235,054 unique TCR beta nucleotide sequences were sequenced per donor among about 400 genotyped donors of the cohort, with approximately 18% of those sequences being non-productive. HLA typing included class I and class II loci at four-digit resolution. Donor age, sex, ethnicity and CMV serostatus were compiled together with the repertoire data. All discovery cohort repertoires had been generated using a single sequencing platform. Of the approximately 400 genotyped donors, 65% to 90% fell in the genetic ancestry cluster associated with self-reported Caucasian donors. The number of donors typed differed by locus, with roughly 629-640 for A, B, C, DRB1 and DQB1, around 560 for DQA1, approximately 580 for DPA1, and 450 to 480 for DPB1. Because of strong linkage in the cohort, a handful of DR-DQ haplotypes were treated as single units for association and clustering. Besides the first cohort of roughly 700 subjects, a separate validation cohort made up of over 100 different subjects was used. The study combined high-throughput TCR immunosequencing, statistical association of individual TCRs with disease status, and machine learning to predict cytomegalovirus infection status. The study profiled the T cell repertoires of hundreds of subjects by immunosequencing and related them to cytomegalovirus serostatus. A later analysis re-analyzed previously published TCR beta repertoires from roughly 690 donors and added high-resolution HLA genotyping to study TCR occurrence patterns. Roughly 300 gigabases of sequencing data and 70 million to 95 million unique TCR sequences made up an early release that covered around 640 HLA-typed donors. In a later genetic analysis, genome-wide SNP genotypes for about 55% of the roughly 700 donors were used, and that subset was treated as a discovery cohort.

On this clone itself: Its antigen target is currently unknown. No qualities accompany the bases; no much larger clone lies one base away.

From the germline V gene, CDR1 is SGHRS and CDR2 is YFSETQ. V trim: 4 bases; J trim: 9 bases; unmatched bases: 11. The CDR3 holds 16 amino acids from the cysteine to the phenylalanine. The only DNA kept is the CDR3, 48 bases in frame from the first base. General study outcomes and caveats: The cohort was sequenced for TCR beta chains only, and without alpha or paired-chain data the features that could be detected were limited. The authors suggested that the approach could potentially be extended to other disease states and immunological phenotypes. The only immune exposure information available for the cohort was CMV serostatus. The study gave a list of about 160 TCR beta chains associated with cytomegalovirus. According to a later analysis, most CMV-associated TCR beta chains appeared to be HLA-restricted, and the HLA associations seemed to be driven largely by CMV exposure. Cytomegalovirus status was reported to be diagnosed by the classifier with high specificity and sensitivity in both the original and validation cohorts. According to a later analysis, TCR association rates differed among HLA loci, with DRB1 alleles showing the most associated TCRs and HLA-C alleles showing the fewest. Compared with the approximately 670-donor mean, donors in an Asian-associated ancestry cluster had fewer N-insertions in productive TCRs, according to a later genetic analysis. Because counts were too low, roughly 18 rarely observed V segments, including chromosome 9 orphons, were left out of the earlier analysis of roughly 600 of the donors. Most TCR sequences were seen in very few donors, while some public TCRs were found in many individuals. In a later analysis, several top co-occurrence clusters were reported to appear linked to parvovirus B19, influenza, CMV and Epstein-Barr virus. A later genetic analysis associated a missense DCLRE1C variant with V-gene and J-gene trimming of TCR beta chains, and an independent cohort replicated the association. Presence/absence analyses assumed roughly uniform sequencing depth across donors, an assumption that may not hold. A further reported finding was that TCR beta sequences accurately predicted the HLA-A and HLA-B alleles for most subjects in the first cohort. Specific HLA alleles were associated with 15,000 to 20,000 TCR beta sequences at a false discovery rate of 0.05 in a later analysis. Linkage disequilibrium might explain the correlated functional status among segregating V segments, but an unknown experimental factor could not be ruled out. Because the 87-base-pair reads could not distinguish some IMGT-functional V segments, including TRBV6-2 and TRBV6-3, those segments were excluded. A later analysis found that HLA-associated TCR beta chains were more clonally expanded and had lower generation probabilities than equally common non-associated chains. In an earlier analysis of approximately 590 of the donors, most TCR beta V segments were observed in productive rearrangements about 90% or about 30% of the time, broadly matching IMGT annotations. Three of the identified cytomegalovirus-associated TCR beta chains were confirmed in vitro to be specific for cytomegalovirus antigens. A cluster of highly shared sequence variants was judged likely to be a technical artifact of the sequencing pipeline. Because HLA typing was missing for some donors at each locus, association tests included only the typed subset. When HLA alleles, especially DR and DQ, strongly co-occurred, attributing TCR associations to individual alleles was difficult.

The library was prepared using the immunoSEQ multiplex PCR assay. For the multiplex PCR, a mixture combining 60 forward primers for TCR Vbeta segments and 13 reverse primers for TCR Jbeta segments was used. A multiplex PCR assay on genomic DNA amplified the CDR3 region of rearranged TCR beta genes. On the Illumina HiSeq System, the amplified TCR beta libraries were sequenced as 87-base-pair reads. On the study's bioinformatics: Across the 500 to 850 repertoires, a later analysis counted tens of millions of unique TCR beta chains, approximately 10 million of which were shared by at least two donors. A nearest-neighbor algorithm error-corrected the raw reads and collapsed the reads into unique sequences, merging closely related sequences to remove PCR and sequencing errors. Alignment of CDR3 sequences to IMGT reference sequences was used to assign V, D and J gene segments. Each retained sequence needed at least a six-nucleotide match to both a V gene segment and a J gene segment. Rearrangements were classified as productive when the CDR3 lacked stop codons and remained in frame with V and J, and all other rearrangements were classified as non-productive. CDR3 was defined by IMGT convention, running from the second conserved V-encoded cysteine to the conserved J-encoded phenylalanine. The earlier analysis of about 530 of the donors excluded any sequence lacking an unambiguous match to a single V gene segment. An earlier analysis of fewer than 650 of the donors classified V segments as functional when productive rearrangements were above 56.7% and as segregating when the standard deviation between donors was above 5%. To diagnose cytomegalovirus status from the catalog of TCR beta chain sequences, a statistical classification framework was built. In a later analysis, TCR nucleotide sequences were compared against IMGT/GENE-DB human TR gene sequences so that V and J genes could be assigned. In a later analysis, CDR3 sequences and most-parsimonious VDJ recombination scenarios were assigned using the TCRdist pipeline. In a later analysis, each TCR beta chain was defined by its CDR3 amino acid sequence together with its V-gene family, and reads without a unique V-gene family were excluded. A later analysis removed 550 to 650 highly shared, low-generation-probability nucleotide sequences to deal with suspected cross-contamination and a sequencing artifact. For each public chain, a later analysis derived a clonal expansion index from normalized ranks of inferred template counts within each repertoire. In a later analysis, generation probabilities were computed with a VDJ recombination model fitted to out-of-frame rearrangements, and the resulting probabilities were checked against IGoR. In a later analysis, TCR-TCR, TCR-HLA and TCR-CMV co-occurrence was scored with hypergeometric tests, and a repertoire-size bias correction was applied to TCR pairs. In a later analysis, false discovery rates were estimated by permuting HLA or CMV assignments 20 times. In a later analysis, co-occurring TCRs were grouped using DBSCAN, and TCRdist sequence similarity was added for clustering within HLA-allele-positive subsets. Repertoires with fewer than 30,000 or more than 120,000 public chains, plus five repertoires with anomalous nucleotide sharing, were excluded from co-occurrence clustering. What TCRdb holds here is the immuneACCESS table cut down to in-frame rearrangements. Part of the clones is not present; checked against another copy, under half of the missing clones reflect an unresolved V gene, and the others are unexplained. That table furnishes V, J and clone size, whereas the DNA furnished D and trimming. The sample records around 98,000 clones, roughly 73% of which are singletons. In total, the top ten clones hold roughly 3.8% of the sample.

The cohort consisted of 650 to 850 healthy bone marrow donors. At the time of sampling, every cohort member was nominally healthy, though immune exposures that went unrecorded were likely present. The donor tested CMV seronegative and was one of the 352 seronegative cohort members. A peripheral blood sample was provided by each donor, and peripheral blood mononuclear cells were used for TCR beta sequencing. Genomic DNA extraction from the blood cell samples was performed with the Qiagen DNeasy Blood Extraction Kit. The TCR comes from a middle-aged woman in good health and CMV-seronegative. Sequencing was done on a sample of PBMCs. Rearrangement joined TRBV5-1 to TRBJ1-6, with 9 junctional bases fitting TRBD1. In nucleotides, the sequence is TGCGCCAGCAGCCCTAATCTACAGGGGGCGGGTTCACCCCTCCACTTT. It translates to CASSPNLQGAGSPLHF.